The 10 T cell receptor beta chains reported below all come from one sample, sequenced in a study of T cells in Graves' hyperthyroidism and ophthalmopathy. TCR beta CDR3 region amplification was performed from RNA transcripts. Carried out on the TCR CDR3, a first-round RT-PCR used the HTBI primer set. TCRdb re-analysed the multiplex PCR reads in MiXCR, keeping a single row per CDR3 protein. This table has about 640,000 distinct CDR3 sequences, around 21% appearing once. Sequences were obtained from blood. Receptor source: a man aged 30 to 45 with Graves' ophthalmopathy.

This chain links TRBV2 with TRBJ1-6, with TRBD1 identical over 7 bases. V lost 6 bases and J lost 0; bases outside the gene matches: 5. Germline lookup yields CDR1 SNHLY and CDR2 FYNNEI. The CDR3 runs 16 residues. The CDR3 nucleotides read TGTGCCAGCAGGTTGACAGGGAGCTCCTATAATTCACCCCTCCACTTT. This codes for CASRLTGSSYNSPLHF.

V usage is TRBV30 and J usage is TRBJ1-2; 10 nucleotides agree with TRBD1. The CDR3 extends over 14 amino acids. The V segment lost 1 base and the J segment 7 bases; nucleotides outside the gene matches: 6. Germline V gives CDR1 GTSNPN, CDR2 SVGIG (reference sequence). The CDR3 DNA is TGTGCCTGGAGTGCAGGGACAGGGGCTTTTGGCTACACCTTC. This codes for CAWSAGTGAFGYTF.

Of note for this clonotype: A single base separates this from a much larger clone, so it may be a read error. The chain recombines TRBV7-2 with TRBJ2-7; TRBD1 aligns across 9 bases. The germline V gene encodes CDR1 SGHTA and CDR2 FQGNSA. V lost 1 base, J lost 2 bases, and 15 bases stayed unmatched. The CDR3 runs 19 residues. CDR3 region: CASSLVPRQGGLPPYEQYF. The CDR3 region has the DNA TGTGCCAGCAGCTTAGTCCCGCGACAGGGGGGCCTCCCCCCCTACGAGCAGTACTTC. The variable domain in full, with the rest retrieved from reference TRBV7-2 and TRBJ2-7, is GAGVSQSPSNKVTEKGKDVELRCDPISGHTALYWYRQSLGQGLEFLIYFQGNSAPDKSGLPSDRFSAERTGGSVSTLTIQRTQQEDSAVYLCASSLVPRQGGLPPYEQYFGPGTRLTVT.

This clonotype was seen ten or more times. The chain has TRBV6-2 or TRBV6-3 and TRBJ2-7; 12 bases map to TRBD2. The CDR3 totals 15 residues. In germline, CDR1 is MNHEY, CDR2 SVGEGT. V trimming: 3 bases; J trimming: 7 bases; junction bases outside the gene matches: 7. CDR3 coding DNA: TGTGCCAGCAGTTATGAGACTAGCGGGAGACGAGAGCAGTACTTC. Encoded protein: CASSYETSGRREQYF.

As regards this clonotype: With a much larger clone just one base away, this may be a read error. The rearrangement uses TRBV2 and TRBJ2-3; possibly TRBD1 or TRBD2 for D (5 bases each). CDR3 length equals 14 residues. Germline V gene data show CDR1 as SNHLY and CDR2 as FYNNEI. Here the CDR3 DNA reads TGTGCCAGCAGCGGGGCCAGTAGCACAGATACGCAGTGTTTT. It is translated as CASSGASSTDTQCF.

This clonotype was seen at least ten times. The chain carries TRBV11-2 and TRBJ2-1; TRBD1 matches at 9 bases. The germline V gene has CDR1 SGHAT and CDR2 FQNNGV. Trimming cost V 4 bases and J 4 bases; bases outside gene matches: 11. The CDR3 loop spans 17 amino acids. The CDR3 nucleotides are TGTGCCAGCAGCTCAGGGGGGGGACAGGGCGCTTACAATGAGCAGTTCTTC. This gives the protein CASSSGGGQGAYNEQFF.

This clonotype was counted at least ten times. In nucleotides, the CDR3 is TGTGCCAGCAGTTCTGGGAACGGCTACACCTTC. It codes for CASSSGNGYTF. The chain combines TRBV28 with TRBJ1-2; D call uncertain. The CDR3 is 11 residues long. Germline CDR1 reads MDHEN; CDR2 reads SYDVKM. V lost 4 bases to trimming and J lost 8 bases, with 8 bases between them.

This clonotype has just a few counts. The rearrangement joins TRBV28 to TRBJ1-5; D gene unclear. Germline V gene lookup returns CDR1 MDHEN and CDR2 SYDVKM. This CDR3 region has 13 residues. Trimming pared 10 bases from V and 8 bases from J, leaving 18 bases between. As DNA, the CDR3 is TGTGCCACCCGGAGGTCCTCAGAAGAGCCCCAGCATTTT. The encoded protein is CATRRSSEEPQHF.

This clonotype has a handful of counts. The chain uses TRBV4-2 and TRBJ2-3; 13 bases are shared with TRBD2. Trimming removed 4 bases from V and 3 bases from J; junction bases left unmatched: 7. This CDR3 comprises 17 residues. Germline V gives CDR1 LGHNA, CDR2 YNFKEQ. This CDR3 reads CASSRGLAGEGTDTQYF. In DNA, the CDR3 is TGTGCCAGCAGCCGAGGACTAGCGGGAGAGGGGACAGATACGCAGTATTTT.

The CDR3 DNA reads TGTGCCTGGAGTACCTCTTCAGCGGGCTATGGCTACACCTTC. Residues: CAWSTSSAGYGYTF. The chain couples TRBV30 to TRBJ1-2; D is undetermined. The CDR3 runs to 14 residues. Trimming removed 2 bases from V and 4 bases from J, with 14 bases in between. CDR1 GTSNPN and CDR2 SVGIG come from the germline V gene (reference sequence).